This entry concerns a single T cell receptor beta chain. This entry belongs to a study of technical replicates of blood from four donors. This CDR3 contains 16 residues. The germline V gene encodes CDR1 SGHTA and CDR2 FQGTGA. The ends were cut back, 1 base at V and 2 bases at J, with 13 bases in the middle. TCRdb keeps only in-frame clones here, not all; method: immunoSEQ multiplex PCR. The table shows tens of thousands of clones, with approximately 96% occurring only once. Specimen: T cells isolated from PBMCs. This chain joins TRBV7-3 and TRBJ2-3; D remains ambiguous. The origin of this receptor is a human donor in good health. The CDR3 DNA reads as TGTGCCAGCAGCTTAAGACCCGGAGTACTCACAGATACGCAGTATTTT. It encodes CASSLRPGVLTDTQYF.